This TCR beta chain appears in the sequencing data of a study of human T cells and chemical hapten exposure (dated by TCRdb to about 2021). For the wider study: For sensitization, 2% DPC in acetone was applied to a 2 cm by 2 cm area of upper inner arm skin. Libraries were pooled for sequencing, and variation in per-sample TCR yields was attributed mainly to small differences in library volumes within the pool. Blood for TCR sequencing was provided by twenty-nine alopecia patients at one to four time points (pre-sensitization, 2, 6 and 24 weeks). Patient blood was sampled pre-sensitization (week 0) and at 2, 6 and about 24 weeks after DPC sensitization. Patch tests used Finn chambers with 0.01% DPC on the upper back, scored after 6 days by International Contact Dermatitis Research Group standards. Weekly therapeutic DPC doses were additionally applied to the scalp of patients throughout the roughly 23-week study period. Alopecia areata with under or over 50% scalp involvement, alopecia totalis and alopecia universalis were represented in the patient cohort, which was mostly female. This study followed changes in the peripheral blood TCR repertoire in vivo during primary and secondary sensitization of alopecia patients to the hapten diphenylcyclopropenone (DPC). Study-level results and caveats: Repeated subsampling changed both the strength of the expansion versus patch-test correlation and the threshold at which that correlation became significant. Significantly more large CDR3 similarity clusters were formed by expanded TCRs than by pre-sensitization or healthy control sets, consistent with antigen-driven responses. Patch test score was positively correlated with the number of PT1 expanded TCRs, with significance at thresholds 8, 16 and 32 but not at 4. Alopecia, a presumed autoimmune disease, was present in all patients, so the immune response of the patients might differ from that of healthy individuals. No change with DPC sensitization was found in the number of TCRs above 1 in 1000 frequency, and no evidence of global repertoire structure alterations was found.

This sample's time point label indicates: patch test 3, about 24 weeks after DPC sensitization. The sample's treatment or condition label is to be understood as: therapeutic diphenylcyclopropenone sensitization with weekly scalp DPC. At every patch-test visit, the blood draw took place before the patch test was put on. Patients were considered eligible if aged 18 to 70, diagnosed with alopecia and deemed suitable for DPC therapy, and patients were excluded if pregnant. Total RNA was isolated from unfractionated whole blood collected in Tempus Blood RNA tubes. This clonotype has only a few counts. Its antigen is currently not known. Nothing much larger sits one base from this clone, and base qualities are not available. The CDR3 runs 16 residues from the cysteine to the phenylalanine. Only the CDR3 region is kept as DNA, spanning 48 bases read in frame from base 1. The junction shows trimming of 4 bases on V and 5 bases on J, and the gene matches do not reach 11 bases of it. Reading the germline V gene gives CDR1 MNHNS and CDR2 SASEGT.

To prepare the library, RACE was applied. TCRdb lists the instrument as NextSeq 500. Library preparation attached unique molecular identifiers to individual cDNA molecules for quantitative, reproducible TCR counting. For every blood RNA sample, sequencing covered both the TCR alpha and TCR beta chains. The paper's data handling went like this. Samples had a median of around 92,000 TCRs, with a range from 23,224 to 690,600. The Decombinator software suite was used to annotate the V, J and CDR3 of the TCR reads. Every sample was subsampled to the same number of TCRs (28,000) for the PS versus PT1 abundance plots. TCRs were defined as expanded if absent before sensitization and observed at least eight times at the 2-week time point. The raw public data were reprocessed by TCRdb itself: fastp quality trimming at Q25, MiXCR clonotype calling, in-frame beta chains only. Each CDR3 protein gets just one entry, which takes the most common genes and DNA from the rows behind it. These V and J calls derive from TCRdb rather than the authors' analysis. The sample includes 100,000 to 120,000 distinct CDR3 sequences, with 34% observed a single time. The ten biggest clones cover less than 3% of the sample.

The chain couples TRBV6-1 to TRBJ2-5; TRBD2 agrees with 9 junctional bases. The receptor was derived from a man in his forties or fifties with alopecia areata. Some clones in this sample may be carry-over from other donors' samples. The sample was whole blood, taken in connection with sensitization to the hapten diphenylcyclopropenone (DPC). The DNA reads TGTGCCAGCAGTGTTTCGCTAGCGGGAAACTCGGAGACCCAGTACTTC. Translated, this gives CASSVSLAGNSETQYF.